This TCR beta chain was recorded in a study of shared clonotypes between healthy human individuals. As for the study in general: Aged 18 to 49, the donors were a couple of women and three men. Overall study findings and caveats: Sampling used blood alone; tissue repertoires probably differ.

In this sample, this clone turned up once. The antigen is unknown. Per the authors' pipeline: Filtering differed, since immunoSEQ gave only junction sequences and no quality scores. The table came from immunoSEQ multiplex PCR; TCRdb's copy has only in-frame clones and leaves some out. The DNA was the basis for D and trimming; V, J and clone size are from that table. In the table there are 450,000 to 500,000 clones, roughly 85% of which are singletons. Donors, without exception, were Caucasian adults residing in Nashville, Tennessee. The receptor was isolated from a woman between 35 and 50 years old in good health. Some clones in this sample may be carry-over from other donors' samples. The source material was PBMCs.

The CDR3, as DNA: TGTGCCAGCAGCTTAGAGGGTAGGGACTACACCTTC. Its translation: CASSLEGRDYTF. This chain joins TRBV7-9 and TRBJ1-2; the D is unclear. V was cut by 1 base and J by 10 bases, with 10 bases left in between. The germline gives CDR1 SEHNR, CDR2 FQNEAQ (reference sequence). There are 12 residues in the CDR3.